This T cell receptor beta chain was captured in a study of CD8 T cells in ankylosing spondylitis. Study-wide points: Disease-associated clones were CD8+ and fairly uncommon in peripheral blood. Made up of fewer than 10 highly homologous variants, a TCR beta motif appeared characteristic of ankylosing spondylitis blood.

Worth noting for this clonotype: Its antigen is unidentified.

Trimming cost V 7 bases and J 6 bases; bases outside gene matches: 5. The CDR3 runs 13 residues. Germline CDR1 reads ENHRY; CDR2 reads SYGVKD. Construction of TCR beta libraries was performed using quantitative 5'-RACE with molecular barcodes. MiXCR was run by TCRdb on the 5' RACE reads, yielding one entry per CDR3 protein. The sample has hundreds of thousands of distinct CDR3 sequences; roughly 27% are singletons. This TCR derives from a male donor with ankylosing spondylitis. What was sequenced was blood, either unsorted or a sorted T cell fraction (not recorded which). The rearrangement uses TRBV10-3 and TRBJ1-2; 10 positions agree with TRBD1. CDR3 protein: CAITTTGGNGYTF. The CDR3 nucleotides read TGTGCCATCACTACGACAGGGGGCAATGGCTACACCTTC.